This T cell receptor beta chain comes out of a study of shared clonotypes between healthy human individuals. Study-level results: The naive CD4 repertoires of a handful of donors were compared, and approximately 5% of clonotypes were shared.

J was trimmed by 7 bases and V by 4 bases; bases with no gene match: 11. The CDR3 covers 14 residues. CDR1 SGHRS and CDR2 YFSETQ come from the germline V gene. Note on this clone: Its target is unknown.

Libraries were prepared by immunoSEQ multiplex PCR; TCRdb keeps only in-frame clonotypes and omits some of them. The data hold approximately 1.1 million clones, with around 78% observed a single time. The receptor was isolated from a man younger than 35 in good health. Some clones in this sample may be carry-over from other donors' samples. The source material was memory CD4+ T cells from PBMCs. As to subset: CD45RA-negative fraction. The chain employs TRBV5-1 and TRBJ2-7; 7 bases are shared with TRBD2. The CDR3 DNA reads TGCGCCAGCAGCCCTGCGCGTCTAGCGGCGGAGCAGTACTTC. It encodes CASSPARLAAEQYF.